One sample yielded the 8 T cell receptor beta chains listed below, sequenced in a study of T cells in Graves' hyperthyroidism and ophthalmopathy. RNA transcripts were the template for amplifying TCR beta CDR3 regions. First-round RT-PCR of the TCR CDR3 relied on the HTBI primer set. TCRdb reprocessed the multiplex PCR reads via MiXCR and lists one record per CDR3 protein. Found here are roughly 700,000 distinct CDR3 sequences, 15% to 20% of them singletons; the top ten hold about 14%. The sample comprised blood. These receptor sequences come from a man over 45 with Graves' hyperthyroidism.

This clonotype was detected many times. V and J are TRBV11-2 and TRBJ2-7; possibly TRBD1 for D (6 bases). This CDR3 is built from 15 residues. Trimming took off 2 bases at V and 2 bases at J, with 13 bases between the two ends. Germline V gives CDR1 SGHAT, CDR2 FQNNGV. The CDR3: CASSLSSGAPYEQYF. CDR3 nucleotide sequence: TGTGCCAGCAGCTTATCCTCAGGGGCCCCCTACGAGCAGTACTTC.

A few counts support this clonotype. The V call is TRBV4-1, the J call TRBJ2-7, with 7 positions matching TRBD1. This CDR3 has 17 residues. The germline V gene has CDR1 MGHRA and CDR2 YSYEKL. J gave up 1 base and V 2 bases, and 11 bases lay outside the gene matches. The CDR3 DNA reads TGCGCCAGCAGCCAATACGAGGGGGCTATCGTTTCCTACGAGCAGTACTTC. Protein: CASSQYEGAIVSYEQYF.

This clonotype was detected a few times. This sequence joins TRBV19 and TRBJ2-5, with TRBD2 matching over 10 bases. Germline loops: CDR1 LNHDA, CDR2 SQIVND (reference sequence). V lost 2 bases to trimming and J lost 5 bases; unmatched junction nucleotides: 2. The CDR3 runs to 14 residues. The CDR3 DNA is TGTGCCAGTAGTATACAGGGACTAGCGGAGACCCAGTACTTC. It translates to CASSIQGLAETQYF.

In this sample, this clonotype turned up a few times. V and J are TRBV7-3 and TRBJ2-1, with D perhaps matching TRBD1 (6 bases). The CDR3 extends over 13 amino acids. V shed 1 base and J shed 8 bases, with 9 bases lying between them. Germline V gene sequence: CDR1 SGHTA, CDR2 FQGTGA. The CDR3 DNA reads TGTGCCAGCAGCTTAAACAGGGACCATGAGCAGTTCTTC. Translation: CASSLNRDHEQFF.

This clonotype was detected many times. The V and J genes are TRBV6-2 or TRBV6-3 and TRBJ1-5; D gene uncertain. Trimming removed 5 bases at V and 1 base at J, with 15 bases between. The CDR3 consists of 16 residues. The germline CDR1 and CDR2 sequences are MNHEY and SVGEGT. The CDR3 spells CASSPHDTISNQPQHF. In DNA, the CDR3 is TGTGCCAGCAGTCCGCACGACACAATAAGCAATCAGCCCCAGCATTTT.

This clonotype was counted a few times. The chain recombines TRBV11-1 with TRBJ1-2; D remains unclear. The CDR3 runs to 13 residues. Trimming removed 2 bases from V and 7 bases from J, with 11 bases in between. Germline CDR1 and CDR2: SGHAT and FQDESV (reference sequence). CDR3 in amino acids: CASSLWLGPGYTF. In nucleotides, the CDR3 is TGTGCCAGCAGCTTATGGTTAGGGCCTGGCTACACCTTC. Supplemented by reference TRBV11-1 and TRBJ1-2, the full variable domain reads EAEVAQSPRYKITEKSQAVAFWCDPISGHATLYWYRQILGQGPELLVQFQDESVVDDSQLPKDRFSAERLKGVDSTLKIQPAELGDSAMYLCASSLWLGPGYTFGSGTRLTVV.

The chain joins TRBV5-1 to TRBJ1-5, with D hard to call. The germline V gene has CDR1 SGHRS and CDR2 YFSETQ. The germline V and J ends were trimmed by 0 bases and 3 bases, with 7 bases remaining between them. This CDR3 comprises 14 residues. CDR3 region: CASSLDGYNQPQHF. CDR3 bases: TGCGCCAGCAGCTTGGACGGATACAATCAGCCCCAGCATTTT.

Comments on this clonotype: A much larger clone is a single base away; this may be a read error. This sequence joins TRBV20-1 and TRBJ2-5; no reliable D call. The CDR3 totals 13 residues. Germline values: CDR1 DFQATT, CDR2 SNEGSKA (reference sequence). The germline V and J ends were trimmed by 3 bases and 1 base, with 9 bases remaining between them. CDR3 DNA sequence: TGCAGTGCTAGCGGATTTGCCCAAGAGACCCAGTACTTC. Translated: CSASGFAQETQYF.